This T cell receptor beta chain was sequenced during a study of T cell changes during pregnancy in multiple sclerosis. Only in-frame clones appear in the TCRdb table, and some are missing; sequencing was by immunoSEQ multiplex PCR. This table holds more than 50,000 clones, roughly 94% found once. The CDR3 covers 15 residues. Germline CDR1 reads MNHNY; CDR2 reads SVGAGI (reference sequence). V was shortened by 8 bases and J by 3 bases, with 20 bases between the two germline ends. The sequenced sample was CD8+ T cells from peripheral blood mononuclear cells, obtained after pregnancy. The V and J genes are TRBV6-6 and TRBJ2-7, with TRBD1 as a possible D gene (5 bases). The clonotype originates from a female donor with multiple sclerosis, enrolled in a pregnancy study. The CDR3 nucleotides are TGTGCCAGCTCCCCCCTAGGGGCGAAAGGCTACGAGCAGTACTTC. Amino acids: CASSPLGAKGYEQYF.